The rows below give T cell receptor beta chains drawn from one sample of a study of T cell repertoires in cytomegalovirus infection. Using its own MiXCR run on the reads, TCRdb lists one record per CDR3 protein. The sample holds about 300,000 distinct CDR3 sequences, about 8.8% seen once. The sequencing input was PBMCs. The receptors were gathered from a human donor in good health (CMV status not recorded). Some clones in this sample may be carry-over from other donors' samples. The CDR3 runs from the conserved cysteine through the conserved F or W. The order of the fields is V gene, D gene, clone size, J gene, CDR3 protein, CDR3 DNA. D genes are given only for firm matches. A clone size is listed for some rows: how often the clone was seen (once, few, many), or a class if it is expanded.

V gene: TRBV7-6
D gene: -
clone size: many
J gene: TRBJ1-2
CDR3 protein: CASSSTTQGYTF
CDR3 DNA: TGTGCCAGCAGCTCGACGACACAAGGCTACACCTTC

V gene: TRBV7-9
D gene: -
clone size: many
J gene: TRBJ1-1
CDR3 protein: CASRPTQGWSAFF
CDR3 DNA: TGTGCCAGCAGGCCTACACAGGGTTGGAGCGCTTTCTTT

V gene: TRBV9
D gene: TRBD1
clone size: many
J gene: TRBJ2-1
CDR3 protein: CASSVEGQGMGEQFF
CDR3 DNA: TGTGCCAGCAGCGTAGAAGGACAGGGGATGGGTGAGCAGTTCTTC

V gene: TRBV25-1
D gene: -
clone size: many
J gene: TRBJ2-2
CDR3 protein: CASSGGGAGTGELFF
CDR3 DNA: TGTGCCAGCAGTGGTGGGGGGGCCGGAACCGGGGAGCTGTTTTTT

V gene: TRBV2
D gene: -
clone size: many
J gene: TRBJ2-7
CDR3 protein: CASSPDSKVYEQYF
CDR3 DNA: TGTGCCAGCAGTCCGGATTCCAAGGTGTACGAGCAGTACTTC

V gene: TRBV28
D gene: TRBD1
clone size: many
J gene: TRBJ1-5
CDR3 protein: CASSFWRQGDQPQHF
CDR3 DNA: TGTGCCAGCAGTTTTTGGAGACAGGGGGACCAGCCCCAGCATTTT

V gene: TRBV4-1
D gene: TRBD2
clone size: few
J gene: TRBJ2-1
CDR3 protein: CASSAGLADNEQFF
CDR3 DNA: TGCGCCAGCAGCGCGGGACTAGCGGACAATGAGCAGTTCTTC

V gene: TRBV7-6
D gene: -
clone size: many
J gene: TRBJ2-1
CDR3 protein: CASSLTTNYNEQFF
CDR3 DNA: TGTGCCAGCAGCTTAACCACGAACTACAATGAGCAGTTCTTC

V gene: TRBV15
D gene: -
clone size: many
J gene: TRBJ2-3
CDR3 protein: CATSRGSQATDTQYF
CDR3 DNA: TGTGCCACCAGCAGAGGTAGTCAAGCCACAGATACGCAGTATTTT

V gene: TRBV20-1
D gene: TRBD1
clone size: -
J gene: TRBJ1-3
CDR3 protein: CAGGTPGNTIYF
CDR3 DNA: TGTGCAGGGGGGACCCCTGGAAACACCATATATTTT

V gene: TRBV6-5
D gene: TRBD2
clone size: -
J gene: TRBJ2-1
CDR3 protein: CASSYSGVAGGREQFF
CDR3 DNA: TGTGCCAGCAGTTACTCGGGGGTAGCGGGGGGCCGGGAGCAGTTCTTC

V gene: TRBV20-1
D gene: -
clone size: few
J gene: TRBJ1-1
CDR3 protein: CSALLPGDTEAFF
CDR3 DNA: TGCAGTGCCCTGTTGCCGGGGGACACTGAAGCTTTCTTT